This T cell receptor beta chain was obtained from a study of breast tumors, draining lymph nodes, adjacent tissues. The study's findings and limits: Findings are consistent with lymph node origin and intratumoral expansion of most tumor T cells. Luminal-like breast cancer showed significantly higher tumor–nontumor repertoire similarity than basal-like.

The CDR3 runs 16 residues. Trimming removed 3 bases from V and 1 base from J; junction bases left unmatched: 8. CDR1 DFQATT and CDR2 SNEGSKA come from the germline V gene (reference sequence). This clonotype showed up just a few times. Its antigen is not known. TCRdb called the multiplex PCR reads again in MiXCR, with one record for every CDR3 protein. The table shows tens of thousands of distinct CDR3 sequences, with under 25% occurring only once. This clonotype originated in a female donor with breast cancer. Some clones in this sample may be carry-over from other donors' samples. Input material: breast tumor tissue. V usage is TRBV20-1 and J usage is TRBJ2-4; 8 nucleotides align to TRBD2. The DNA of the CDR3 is TGCAGTGCTAGTGACCCGCAGCGGGAGGCCAAAAACATTCAGTACTTC. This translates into CSASDPQREAKNIQYF.